This T cell receptor (beta chain) stems from a study of neurological immune-mediated disorders. Study details: Multiple sclerosis patients numbered 34, with approximately 30 relapsing-remitting and 3 secondary progressive.

TCRdb passed the 5' RACE reads through MiXCR, listing each CDR3 protein once. The repertoire holds 30,000 to 40,000 distinct CDR3 sequences, with roughly 3.8% as singletons. The CDR3 consists of 15 residues. V was pared by 5 bases and J by 3 bases, with 13 bases between. In germline, CDR1 is SEHNR, CDR2 FQNEAQ (reference sequence). General study results and limits: HTLV-1-associated myelopathy had the most TCR clonal expansion, whereas multiple sclerosis had the least (lower than in healthy controls). TCR-beta repertoires seemed private in all groups, with no expanded CDR3 amino acid sequences shared.

This clonotype was recorded at least ten times. The antigen remains unidentified. 2 million PBMCs stored at -80 C were the source of the unsorted libraries. The receptor was derived from a man younger than 45 with multiple sclerosis. The chain has TRBV7-9 and TRBJ2-2; D is unclear. Sequencing used PBMCs. CDR3 coding DNA: TGTGCCAGCAGCAAAATAGGGTTCGACACCGGGGAGCTGTTTTTT. The encoded protein is CASSKIGFDTGELFF.